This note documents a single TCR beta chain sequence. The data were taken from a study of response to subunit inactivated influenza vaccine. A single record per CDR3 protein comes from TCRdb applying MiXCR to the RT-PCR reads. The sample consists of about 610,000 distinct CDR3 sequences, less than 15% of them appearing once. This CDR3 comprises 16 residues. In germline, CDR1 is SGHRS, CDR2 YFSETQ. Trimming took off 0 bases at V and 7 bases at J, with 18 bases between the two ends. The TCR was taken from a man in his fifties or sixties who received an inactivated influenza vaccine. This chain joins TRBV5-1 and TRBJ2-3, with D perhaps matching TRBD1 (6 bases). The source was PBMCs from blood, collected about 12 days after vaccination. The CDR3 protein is CASSLARGPTTHTQYF. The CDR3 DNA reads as TGCGCCAGCAGCTTGGCCAGGGGACCGACCACGCATACGCAGTATTTT.